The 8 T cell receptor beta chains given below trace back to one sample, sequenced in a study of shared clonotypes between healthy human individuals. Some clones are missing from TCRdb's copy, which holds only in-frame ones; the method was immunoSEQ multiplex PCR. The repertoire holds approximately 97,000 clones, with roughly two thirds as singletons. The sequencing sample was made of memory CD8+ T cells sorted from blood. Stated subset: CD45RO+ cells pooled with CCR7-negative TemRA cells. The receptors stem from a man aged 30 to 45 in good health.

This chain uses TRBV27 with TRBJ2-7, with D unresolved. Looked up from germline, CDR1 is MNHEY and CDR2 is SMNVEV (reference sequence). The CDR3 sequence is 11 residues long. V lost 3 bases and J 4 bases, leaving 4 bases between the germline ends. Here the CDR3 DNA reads TGTGCCAGCAGTTTTGGGTACGAGCAGTACTTC. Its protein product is CASSFGYEQYF.

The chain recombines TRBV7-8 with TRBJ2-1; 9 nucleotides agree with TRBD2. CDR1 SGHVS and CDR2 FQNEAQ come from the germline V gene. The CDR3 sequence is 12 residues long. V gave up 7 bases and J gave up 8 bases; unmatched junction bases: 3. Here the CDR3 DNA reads TGTGCCAGCACCCCTAGCGGGGATGAGCAGTTCTTC. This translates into CASTPSGDEQFF.

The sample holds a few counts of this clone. Written as DNA, the CDR3 is TGCGCCAGCAGCCAAGAACCGGGACTAGCGGTGTACGAGCAGTACTTC. This gives the protein CASSQEPGLAVYEQYF. The chain couples TRBV4-1 to TRBJ2-7; TRBD2 matches at 11 bases. Germline V gives CDR1 MGHRA, CDR2 YSYEKL. CDR3 length: 16 residues. Trimming at V came to 0 bases and at J to 4 bases, leaving 5 bases not matched to a gene.

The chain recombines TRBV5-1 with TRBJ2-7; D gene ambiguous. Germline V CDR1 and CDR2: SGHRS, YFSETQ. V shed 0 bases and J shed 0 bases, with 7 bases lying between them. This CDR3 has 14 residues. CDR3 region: CASSLGGYSYEQYF. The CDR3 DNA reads TGCGCCAGCAGCTTGGGGGGTTACTCCTACGAGCAGTACTTC.

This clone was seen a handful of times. The CDR3 protein is CASSLAMGLTSYEQYF. DNA for the CDR3: TGTGCCAGCAGCTTAGCGATGGGGTTAACGTCCTACGAGCAGTACTTC. The genes are TRBV7-9 and TRBJ2-7; D is ambiguous. Trimming cost V 0 bases and J 1 base, with 13 bases left between them. CDR1 and CDR2 (germline): SEHNR, FQNEAQ (reference sequence). CDR3 length equals 16 residues.

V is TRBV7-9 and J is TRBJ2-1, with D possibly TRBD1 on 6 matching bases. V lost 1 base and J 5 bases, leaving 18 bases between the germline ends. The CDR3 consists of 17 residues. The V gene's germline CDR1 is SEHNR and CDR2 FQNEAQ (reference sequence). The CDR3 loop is CASSLDSGGPLNNEQFF. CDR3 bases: TGTGCCAGCAGCTTAGATTCTGGGGGCCCGCTAAACAATGAGCAGTTCTTC.

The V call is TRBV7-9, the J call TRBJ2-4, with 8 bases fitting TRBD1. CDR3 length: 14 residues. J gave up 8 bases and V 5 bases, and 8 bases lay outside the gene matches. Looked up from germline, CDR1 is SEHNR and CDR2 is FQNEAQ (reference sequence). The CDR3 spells CASSIQGARDIQYF. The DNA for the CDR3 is TGTGCCAGCAGCATTCAGGGGGCGCGGGACATTCAGTACTTC.

CDR3 in DNA: TGTGCCAGCAGCCCCGGGACTAGCGACAATGAGCAGTTCTTC. Amino acids: CASSPGTSDNEQFF. J is TRBJ2-1 and V is TRBV5-4; 10 bases line up with TRBD2. With 4 bases clipped from V and 5 bases from J, the junction kept 3 bases outside the gene matches. The CDR3 loop spans 14 amino acids. The V gene's germline CDR1 is SGHNT and CDR2 YYREEE (reference sequence). Combining the CDR3 with reference TRBV5-4 and TRBJ2-1 gives the whole variable domain ETGVTQSPTHLIKTRGQQVTLRCSSQSGHNTVSWYQQALGQGPQFIFQYYREEENGRGNFPPRFSGLQFPNYSSELNVNALELDDSALYLCASSPGTSDNEQFFGPGTRLTVL.